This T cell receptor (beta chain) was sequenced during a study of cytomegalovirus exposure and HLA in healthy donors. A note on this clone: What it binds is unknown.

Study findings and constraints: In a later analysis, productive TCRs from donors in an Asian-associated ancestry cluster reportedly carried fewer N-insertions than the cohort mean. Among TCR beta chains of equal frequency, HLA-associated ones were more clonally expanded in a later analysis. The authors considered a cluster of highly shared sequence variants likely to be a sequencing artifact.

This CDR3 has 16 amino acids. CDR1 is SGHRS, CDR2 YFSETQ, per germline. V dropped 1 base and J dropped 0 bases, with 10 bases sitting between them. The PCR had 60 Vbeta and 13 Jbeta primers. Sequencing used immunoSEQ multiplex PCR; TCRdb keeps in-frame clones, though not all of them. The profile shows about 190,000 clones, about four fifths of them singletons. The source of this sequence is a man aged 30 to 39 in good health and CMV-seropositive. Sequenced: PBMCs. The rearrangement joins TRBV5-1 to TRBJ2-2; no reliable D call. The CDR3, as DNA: TGCGCCAGCAGCTTGTTAGGCGGTGCGAACACCGGGGAGCTGTTTTTT. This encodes CASSLLGGANTGELFF.